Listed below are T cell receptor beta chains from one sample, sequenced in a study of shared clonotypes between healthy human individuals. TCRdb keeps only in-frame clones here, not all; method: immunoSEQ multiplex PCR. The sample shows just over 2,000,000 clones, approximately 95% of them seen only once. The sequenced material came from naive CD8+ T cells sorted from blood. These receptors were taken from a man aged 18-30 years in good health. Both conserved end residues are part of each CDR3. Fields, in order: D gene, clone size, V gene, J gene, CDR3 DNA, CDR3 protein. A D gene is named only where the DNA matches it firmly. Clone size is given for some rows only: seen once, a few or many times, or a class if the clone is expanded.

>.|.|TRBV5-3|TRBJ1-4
TGTGCCAGAAGCTTGGCCCAGCACCTTGCAACTAATGAAAAACTGTTTTTT
CARSLAQHLATNEKLFF
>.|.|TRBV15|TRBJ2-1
TGTGCCACCAGCACAAAGATGCAGGGGAATGAGCAGTTCTTC
CATSTKMQGNEQFF
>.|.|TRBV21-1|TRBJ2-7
TGTGCCAGCACCAAAGGCGGAGGGACTTACTACGAGCAGTACTTC
CASTKGGGTYYEQYF
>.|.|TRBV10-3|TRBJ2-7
TGTGCCATCAGTGAGAGTGCGGCAGAGCAGTACTTC
CAISESAAEQYF
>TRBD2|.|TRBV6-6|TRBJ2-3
TGTGCCAGCAGACTAGCGTTCACAGATACGCAGTATTTT
CASRLAFTDTQYF
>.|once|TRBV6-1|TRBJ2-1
TGTGCCAGCAGTGAAGAGGGATTAGCATCCTACAATGAGCAGTTCTTC
CASSEEGLASYNEQFF
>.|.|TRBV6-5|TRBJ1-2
TGTGCCAGCAGTTTAGACCGAAGCCCCCTATATGGCTACACCTTC
CASSLDRSPLYGYTF
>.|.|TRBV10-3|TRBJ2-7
TGTGCCATGAGCCGGGACACCTCCTACGAGCAGTACTTC
CAMSRDTSYEQYF
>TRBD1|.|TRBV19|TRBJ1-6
TGTGCCAGTAGGACCGGGACAGGGGTATCACCCCTCCACTTT
CASRTGTGVSPLHF
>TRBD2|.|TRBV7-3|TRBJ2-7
TGTGCCAGGGAGGGACTAGCAACCTACGAGCAGTACTTC
CAREGLATYEQYF
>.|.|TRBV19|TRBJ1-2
TGTGCCAGTAGTACCGAGACAGGCGGGAGTTATGGCTACACCTTC
CASSTETGGSYGYTF
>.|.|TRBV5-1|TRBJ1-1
TGCGCCAGCAGCTTGGCTATAAGGGAGAGGACTGAAGCTTTCTTT
CASSLAIRERTEAFF
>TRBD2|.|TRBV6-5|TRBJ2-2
TGTGCCAGCAGTCCGGGACTACCTTACACCGGGGAGCTGTTTTTT
CASSPGLPYTGELFF
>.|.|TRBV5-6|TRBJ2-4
TGTGCCAGCAGCTCCGGGGACGGATGGTGGGACATTCAGTACTTC
CASSSGDGWWDIQYF